This T cell receptor (beta chain) was sequenced for a study of cytomegalovirus exposure and HLA in healthy donors. General study points: In a later analysis, CMV-associated beta chains were mostly HLA-associated, it appeared. Some V segments (TRBV6-2 and TRBV6-3 among them) were excluded as indistinguishable. Some TCR beta chains (over 150 of them) were listed as cytomegalovirus-associated.

The CDR3 spans 18 residues. CDR1 is SGHTA and CDR2 is FQGNSA in the germline V gene. J gave up 0 bases and V 2 bases, and 4 bases lay outside the gene matches. At the time of sampling, donors were nominally healthy, though unrecorded immune exposures were likely. With respect to this clone: Its antigen remains unknown.

The PCR contained 60 Vbeta and 13 Jbeta primers. Libraries were prepared by immunoSEQ multiplex PCR; TCRdb keeps only in-frame clonotypes and omits some of them. The table lists around 100,000 clones, 60% to 80% of them singletons. The chain is built from TRBV7-2 and TRBJ2-6; TRBD2 aligns across 10 bases. This receptor was identified in a woman between 18 and 30 years old in good health and CMV-seropositive. The sample taken for sequencing was PBMCs. In DNA, the CDR3 is TGTGCCAGCAGCTTATTCCTAGCGGGAGCCTCTGGGGCCAACGTCCTGACTTTC. This encodes CASSLFLAGASGANVLTF. The full variable domain, completed using reference TRBV7-2 and TRBJ2-6, is GAGVSQSPSNKVTEKGKDVELRCDPISGHTALYWYRQSLGQGLEFLIYFQGNSAPDKSGLPSDRFSAERTGGSVSTLTIQRTQQEDSAVYLCASSLFLAGASGANVLTFGAGSRLTVL.